The source of this TCR beta chain is a study of control samples from healthy donors and cancer patients. There are a few counts of this clone. TCRdb's table, derived via immunoSEQ multiplex PCR, lists solely in-frame clones and lacks some. Here the sample spans 150,000 to 180,000 clones, over 90% being singletons. Sequences were obtained from blood. This sequence was found in a middle-aged man in good health.

The CDR3 loop reads CASSQDRRGLAFF. CDR3 bases: TGTGCCAGCAGCCAAGATAGGAGGGGTTTAGCTTTCTTT. The V gene is TRBV3-1 (or the pseudogene TRBV3-2), the J gene TRBJ1-1, with D maybe TRBD1 (5 bases). CDR1 and CDR2 (germline): LGHDT, YNNKEL (reference sequence). V was cut by 0 bases and J by 10 bases, with 12 bases left in between. This CDR3 has 13 residues.